The 5 T cell receptor beta chains presented below share a single source sample, sequenced in a study of CD8 T cells in ankylosing spondylitis. General observations from the study: Blood of patients with ankylosing spondylitis appeared to be characterized by a TCR beta motif of about eight highly homologous variants.

In TCRdb, the 5' RACE reads were re-called with MiXCR into one record per CDR3 protein. The table shows 500,000 to 650,000 distinct CDR3 sequences, with over 4% occurring only once. For these TCRs, the target antigens are not known. Sequenced: blood, either unsorted or a sorted T cell fraction (not recorded which). The source is a male donor with ankylosing spondylitis.

This clonotype has a count of ten or more. The V call is TRBV10-3, the J call TRBJ2-7; D perhaps matches TRBD2 (6 bases). Germline CDR1 reads ENHRY; CDR2 reads SYGVKD. The CDR3 consists of 14 residues. V was cut by 5 bases and J by 0 bases, with 11 bases left in between. CDR3 coding DNA: TGTGCCATCAGTCTCGGGAGTACCTCCTACGAGCAGTACTTC. Its translation: CAISLGSTSYEQYF.

This clonotype was counted ten times or more. The CDR3 region has the DNA TGTGCCATCAGTGGGGTAGCGGGAGCTTACGAGCAGTACTTC. It codes for CAISGVAGAYEQYF. The chain has TRBV10-3 and TRBJ2-7; TRBD2 agrees at 9 bases. Germline loops: CDR1 ENHRY, CDR2 SYGVKD. The CDR3 runs to 14 residues. The V and J ends lost 4 bases and 4 bases, in that order; junction bases with no gene match: 5.

This clonotype was seen a handful of times. The chain joins TRBV11-3 to TRBJ2-1; D call uncertain. The length of the CDR3 is 15 residues. Germline V CDR1 and CDR2: SGHNT, YENEEA. Deletions cut 3 bases from V and 0 bases from J, with 9 bases between. The CDR3 coding sequence is TGTGCCAGCAGCTTCGGTGCCAGCTCCTACAATGAGCAGTTCTTC. This codes for CASSFGASSYNEQFF.

This clonotype was detected ten times or more. The V call is TRBV29-1, the J call TRBJ1-1; no firm D call. This CDR3 has 14 amino acids. Trimming stripped 4 bases from V and 0 bases from J, with 12 bases between. CDR1 SQVTM and CDR2 ANQGSEA come from the germline V gene. The CDR3 loop reads CSVARRLMNTEAFF. CDR3 nucleotide sequence: TGCAGCGTTGCTAGGCGCCTCATGAACACTGAAGCTTTCTTT.

This clonotype was counted ten times or more. The J gene is TRBJ1-6, the V gene TRBV5-1; 7 bases are shared with TRBD1. The CDR3 extends over 15 amino acids. V shed 3 bases and J 6 bases; nucleotides not matched to a gene: 6. Germline V gene data show CDR1 as SGHRS and CDR2 as YFSETQ. The CDR3 nucleotides are TGCGCCAGCAGCTCAGGGGACAGAAGTAATTCACCCCTCCACTTT. Translated: CASSSGDRSNSPLHF.